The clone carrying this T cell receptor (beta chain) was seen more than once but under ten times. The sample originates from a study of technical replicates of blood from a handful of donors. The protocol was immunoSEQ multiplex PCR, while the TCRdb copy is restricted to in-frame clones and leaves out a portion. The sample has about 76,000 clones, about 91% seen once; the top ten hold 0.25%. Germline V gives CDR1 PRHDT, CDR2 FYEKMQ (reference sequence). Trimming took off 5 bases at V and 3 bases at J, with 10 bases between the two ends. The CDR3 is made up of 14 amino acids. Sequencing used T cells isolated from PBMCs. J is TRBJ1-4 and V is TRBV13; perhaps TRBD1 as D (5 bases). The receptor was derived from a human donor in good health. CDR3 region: CASSEKGANEKLFF. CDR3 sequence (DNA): TGTGCCAGCAGCGAAAAAGGGGCTAATGAAAAACTGTTTTTT.